The T cell receptor (beta chain) under discussion was sequenced for a study of cytomegalovirus exposure and HLA in healthy donors. The study, taken as a whole, reports: After further analysis at a later stage, 17,000 or so TCR beta sequences were associated with HLA alleles at 0.05 false discovery rate. It was reported that the classifier diagnosed cytomegalovirus status with high specificity and sensitivity in both the original and validation cohorts.

In its sample, this clone was seen a few times. Antigen specificity is unknown. This CDR3 has 12 residues. Trimming took 7 bases from V and 3 from J; bases not matched to a gene: 3. Germline V gene sequence: CDR1 SGHDT, CDR2 YYEEEE. Primers included in the PCR were 60 Vbeta and 13 Jbeta primers. Libraries were prepared by immunoSEQ multiplex PCR; TCRdb keeps only in-frame clonotypes and omits some of them. Of 130,000 to 150,000 clones listed, 73% are singletons. This receptor was taken from a human donor in good health. Sequenced material: PBMCs. J is TRBJ2-5 and V is TRBV5-6; TRBD1 aligns across 7 bases. CDR3 protein: CASRTGEETQYF. For the CDR3, the DNA is TGTGCCAGCCGAACAGGGGAAGAGACCCAGTACTTC.